The following is a T cell receptor (beta chain) sequence with its context. This record comes from a study of identical twins. Using its own MiXCR run on the 5' RACE reads, TCRdb lists one record per CDR3 protein. The profile covers about 470,000 distinct CDR3 sequences, with about 24% appearing a single time and about 2.9% taken by the ten largest. Germline values: CDR1 DFQATT, CDR2 SNEGSKA (reference sequence). The CDR3 contains 13 residues. The trim removed 2 bases at V and 0 bases at J, leaving 1 base unmatched. In addition, the sample was reused for a study of T cells expressing NK-cell markers. From that report: Expanded clones of NKG2C+ T cells had an unclear HCMV specificity.

This rearrangement joins TRBV20-1 to TRBJ2-7, with 7 bases identical to TRBD1. The receptor's source is a young woman in good health. Material: CD4+ T cells sorted from blood. This CDR3 reads CSARTGVSYEQYF. As DNA, the CDR3 is TGCAGTGCTAGAACAGGGGTCTCCTACGAGCAGTACTTC.